Below, one T cell receptor (beta chain) is given with its context. A second about 6 to 11 cycle PCR used barcoded and J-beta primers. A template-switch adaptor containing 12 random nucleotides labeled each cDNA molecule. A single record per CDR3 protein comes from TCRdb applying MiXCR to the 5' RACE reads. In the table there are more than 650,000 distinct CDR3 sequences, approximately 55% of which are singletons. The data belong to a study of blood T cells in healthy people across ages. The CDR3 covers 17 residues. Per germline, CDR1 SGHVS and CDR2 FNYEAQ. V lost 1 base to trimming and J lost 1 base, with 14 bases between them.

Sequencing input: blood. The rearrangement links TRBV7-6 to TRBJ1-5, with D possibly TRBD1 on 6 matching bases. This receptor was obtained from an older man in good health. CDR3 region: CASSLGGRGASNQPQHF. The CDR3 DNA is TGTGCCAGCAGCTTAGGGGGGCGGGGGGCCAGCAATCAGCCCCAGCATTTT.